This passage covers 12 T cell receptor beta chains from one sample sequenced in a study of cytomegalovirus exposure and HLA in healthy donors. The PCR contained 60 Vbeta and 13 Jbeta primers. Repertoires were generated with immunoSEQ multiplex PCR, while TCRdb's copy carries only in-frame clones and drops some. The sample shows just over 150,000 clones, 75% to 85% of them seen only once. Material for sequencing was PBMCs. Receptor source: a man in his fifties in good health and CMV-seropositive.

The rearrangement uses TRBV7-3 and TRBJ2-1, with 7 bases fitting TRBD2. Germline V gene sequence: CDR1 SGHTA, CDR2 FQGTGA. J was trimmed by 0 bases and V by 4 bases; bases with no gene match: 3. The CDR3 is 15 amino acids. This CDR3 is CASSSGGSSYNEQFF. CDR3 DNA sequence: TGTGCCAGCAGCTCCGGGGGGAGCTCCTACAATGAGCAGTTCTTC.

The CDR3: CASGLQNTGELFF. In nucleotides, the CDR3 is TGCGCCAGCGGCCTTCAGAACACCGGGGAGCTGTTTTTT. The rearrangement links TRBV5-1 to TRBJ2-2; D uncertain. CDR1 and CDR2 from the germline V gene are SGHRS and YFSETQ. The length of the CDR3 is 13 residues. The germline V and J ends were trimmed by 7 bases and 1 base, with 8 bases remaining between them.

V gene TRBV30 combines with J gene TRBJ2-4; 7 nucleotides agree with TRBD2. The CDR3 totals 16 residues. With 3 bases clipped from V and 0 bases from J, the junction kept 8 bases outside the gene matches. Germline V CDR1 and CDR2: GTSNPN, SVGIG (reference sequence). The CDR3 here is CAWRGRGEGAKNIQYF. The CDR3 DNA reads as TGTGCCTGGAGAGGTCGGGGGGAGGGAGCCAAAAACATTCAGTACTTC.

This chain uses TRBV15 with TRBJ2-7; perhaps TRBD1 as D (6 bases). Deletions cut 3 bases from V and 0 bases from J, with 15 bases between. The CDR3 runs 16 residues. Germline CDR1 and CDR2: LNHNV and YYDKDF (reference sequence). The CDR3: CATSRNPRDISYEQYV. The CDR3 bases are TGTGCCACCAGCAGGAACCCCCGGGACATCTCCTACGAGCAGTACGTC.

The CDR3 loop is CASSLAAGGGNEQFF. In DNA form, the CDR3 reads TGTGCCAGCAGCTTAGCCGCAGGGGGAGGCAATGAGCAGTTCTTC. This rearrangement joins TRBV7-9 to TRBJ2-1; a possible D gene is TRBD1 (7 bases). This CDR3 has 15 amino acids. Germline V CDR1 and CDR2: SEHNR, FQNEAQ (reference sequence). With 0 bases removed from V and 6 bases from J, the gap between germline ends came to 12 bases.

This clone was picked up a small number of times. The V gene is TRBV28, the J gene TRBJ1-1; 7 bases map to TRBD1. CDR1 MDHEN and CDR2 SYDVKM come from the germline V gene. Trimming took 10 bases from V and 6 from J; bases not matched to a gene: 5. The CDR3 length is 11 residues. The CDR3 reads CATRGQPEAFF. DNA of the CDR3: TGTGCCACCAGGGGACAGCCTGAAGCTTTCTTT.

The V gene is TRBV5-4, the J gene TRBJ2-7, with 9 bases that match TRBD2. J gave up 0 bases and V 0 bases, and 7 bases lay outside the gene matches. Germline assignment: CDR1 SGHNT and CDR2 YYREEE (reference sequence). The CDR3 totals 17 residues. The CDR3 is CASSLAGSGGLSYEQYF. CDR3 sequence (DNA): TGTGCCAGCAGCTTGGCCGGGAGCGGGGGGCTCTCCTACGAGCAGTACTTC.

The rearrangement links TRBV5-1 to TRBJ2-3; 9 bases line up with TRBD1. CDR3 length equals 14 residues. After removal of 5 bases from V and 6 bases from J, the junction contained 7 bases not matched to a gene. From germline, CDR1 is SGHRS and CDR2 YFSETQ. The CDR3 protein is CASRPGQGRDTQYF. CDR3 bases: TGCGCCAGCAGACCCGGACAGGGGCGGGATACGCAGTATTTT.

The chain couples TRBV6-1 to TRBJ1-1; possibly TRBD1 for D (5 bases). V was cut by 2 bases and J by 4 bases, with 11 bases left in between. The length of the CDR3 is 14 residues. The germline CDR1 and CDR2 sequences are MNHNS and SASEGT. CDR3 DNA sequence: TGTGCCAGCAGTGAAAAATGGGGCGGCACTGAAGCTTTCTTT. Protein sequence: CASSEKWGGTEAFF.

V gene TRBV6-6 combines with J gene TRBJ1-5, with 8 nucleotides matching TRBD1. The CDR3 is 15 amino acids. V lost 7 bases, J lost 2 bases, and 7 bases stayed unmatched. CDR1 MNHNY and CDR2 SVGAGI come from the germline V gene (reference sequence). The CDR3: CASNPQGVGNQPQHF. The CDR3 DNA sequence: TGTGCCAGCAATCCACAGGGGGTCGGCAATCAGCCCCAGCATTTT.

The chain combines TRBV27 with TRBJ2-3; possible D gene TRBD2, 7 bases. Trimming took 6 bases from V and 3 from J, leaving 13 bases between them. Germline V CDR1 and CDR2: MNHEY, SMNVEV (reference sequence). The CDR3 runs 14 residues. CDR3 sequence: CASRLAGATDTQYF. The CDR3 nucleotides read TGTGCCAGCAGACTGGCGGGGGCTACAGATACGCAGTATTTT.

The chain joins TRBV6-6 to TRBJ1-3; D call uncertain. This CDR3 has 13 residues. Trimming cost V 10 bases and J 3 bases, with 13 bases left between them. The germline V gene encodes CDR1 MNHNY and CDR2 SVGAGI (reference sequence). The CDR3 sequence is CAIRTAGGNTIYF. CDR3 nucleotides: TGTGCCATCAGGACGGCGGGTGGAAACACCATATATTTT.